This paragraph reports one T cell receptor (beta chain). The data derive from a study of T cells in localized non-small cell lung cancer. Germline V lookup: CDR1 LNHDA, CDR2 SQIVND (reference sequence). V lost 7 bases and J lost 0; bases outside the gene matches: 3. This CDR3 comprises 14 residues. Data came from immunoSEQ multiplex PCR; TCRdb stores just in-frame clones and leaves some out. The table lists approximately 47,000 clones, roughly nine tenths of them singletons. This receptor was identified in a man aged 40 to 69 with stage II lung adenocarcinoma. This rearrangement joins TRBV19 to TRBJ2-1, with TRBD1 identical over 7 bases. This sample comprised PBMCs, obtained before any cancer treatment. The CDR3 DNA reads as TGTGCCAGTACCCCAGGGGGCTCCTACAATGAGCAGTTCTTC. It specifies CASTPGGSYNEQFF.